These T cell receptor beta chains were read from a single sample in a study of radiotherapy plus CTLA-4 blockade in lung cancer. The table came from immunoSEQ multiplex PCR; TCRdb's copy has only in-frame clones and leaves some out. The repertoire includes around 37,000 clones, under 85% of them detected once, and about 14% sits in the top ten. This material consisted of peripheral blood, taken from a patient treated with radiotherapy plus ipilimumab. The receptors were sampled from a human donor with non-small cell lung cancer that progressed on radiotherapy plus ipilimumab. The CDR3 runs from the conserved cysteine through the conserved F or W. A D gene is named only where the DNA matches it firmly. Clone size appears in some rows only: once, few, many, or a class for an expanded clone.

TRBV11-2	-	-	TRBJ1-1	CASSLVGAEAFF	TGTGCCAGCAGCTTAGTCGGGGCTGAAGCTTTCTTT
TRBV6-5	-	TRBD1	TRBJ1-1	CASSLGQGYAEAFF	TGTGCCAGCAGTTTAGGACAGGGATACGCTGAAGCTTTCTTT
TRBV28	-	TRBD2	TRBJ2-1	CASSLSGGLNNEQFF	TGTGCCAGCAGTTTATCGGGGGGACTGAACAATGAGCAGTTCTTC
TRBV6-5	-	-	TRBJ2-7	CASSPQSYEQYF	TGTGCCAGCAGTCCCCAGTCCTACGAGCAGTACTTC
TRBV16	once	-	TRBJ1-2	CASSLRGRGEGYTF	TGTGCCAGCAGCCTCCGAGGCAGGGGAGAGGGCTACACCTTC
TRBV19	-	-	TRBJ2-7	CASSKAGVVYEQYF	TGTGCCAGTAGTAAGGCAGGGGTGGTCTACGAGCAGTACTTC
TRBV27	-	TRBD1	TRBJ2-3	CASSPNSRQGTDTQYF	TGTGCCAGCAGTCCCAACTCTCGACAGGGAACAGATACGCAGTATTTT
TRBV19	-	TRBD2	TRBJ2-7	CASSFRHESSGSSYEQYF	TGTGCCAGTAGTTTCCGACACGAGAGTAGCGGGAGCTCCTACGAGCAGTACTTC
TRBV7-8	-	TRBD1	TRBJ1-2	CASSSPGQTNYGYTF	TGTGCCAGCAGCAGTCCGGGACAGACTAACTATGGCTACACCTTC
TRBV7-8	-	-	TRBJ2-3	CASSSIMSIGDTQYF	TGTGCCAGCAGCTCAATTATGTCGATAGGAGATACGCAGTATTTT
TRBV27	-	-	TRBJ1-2	CASSFGQNYGYTF	TGTGCCAGCAGTTTCGGACAGAACTATGGCTACACCTTC
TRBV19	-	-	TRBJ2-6	CASSNPHSGANVLTF	TGTGCCAGTAGTAACCCCCACTCTGGGGCCAACGTCCTGACTTTC
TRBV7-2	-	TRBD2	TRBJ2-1	CASSLGRGTNEQFF	TGTGCCAGCAGCTTGGGGCGGGGGACGAATGAGCAGTTCTTC
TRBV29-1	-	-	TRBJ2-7	CSVESQGQEQYF	TGCAGCGTTGAGTCCCAGGGGCAGGAGCAGTACTTC
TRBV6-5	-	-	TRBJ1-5	CASSYGRAQPQHF	TGTGCCAGCAGTTACGGCCGTGCCCAGCCCCAGCATTTT
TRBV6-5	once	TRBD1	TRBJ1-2	CASRAGQGLNYGYTF	TGTGCCAGCAGGGCTGGACAGGGACTTAACTATGGCTACACCTTC
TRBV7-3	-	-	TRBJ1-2	CASSLAHRDGYTF	TGTGCCAGCAGCTTAGCCCACAGGGACGGCTACACCTTC
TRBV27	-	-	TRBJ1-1	CASSPRVPLGNTEAFF	TGTGCCAGCAGTCCCCGTGTCCCTCTGGGTAACACTGAAGCTTTCTTT
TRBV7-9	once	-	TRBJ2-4	CASSTTAAKNIQYF	TGTGCCAGCAGCACAACGGCGGCCAAAAACATTCAGTACTTC
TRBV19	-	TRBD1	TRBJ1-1	CASSNPSGGMNTEAFF	TGTGCCAGTAGTAACCCCTCAGGGGGCATGAACACTGAAGCTTTCTTT
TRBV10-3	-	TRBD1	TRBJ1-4	CAISESTGNEKLFF	TGTGCCATCAGTGAGTCGACAGGGAATGAAAAACTGTTTTTT
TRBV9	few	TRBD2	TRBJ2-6	CASSTGTSGLGSGANVLTF	TGTGCCAGCAGCACCGGGACTAGCGGGTTAGGCTCTGGGGCCAACGTCCTGACTTTC
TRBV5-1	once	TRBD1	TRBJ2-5	CASSRGQAQETQYF	TGCGCCAGCAGTAGAGGACAGGCCCAAGAGACCCAGTACTTC
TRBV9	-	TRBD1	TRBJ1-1	CASSVGAGTGNTEAFF	TGTGCCAGCAGCGTCGGAGCCGGGACAGGGAACACTGAAGCTTTCTTT
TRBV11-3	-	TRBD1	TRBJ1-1	CASSPTGSNTEAFF	TGTGCCAGCAGCCCGACAGGGTCGAACACTGAAGCTTTCTTT
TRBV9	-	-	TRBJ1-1	CASSVGTTTEAFF	TGTGCCAGCAGCGTCGGGACGACCACTGAAGCTTTCTTT
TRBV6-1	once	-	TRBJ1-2	CATLLRGHGSGYTF	TGTGCCACCCTACTCCGGGGACATGGAAGTGGCTACACCTTC
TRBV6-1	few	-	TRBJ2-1	CASMGGPYNEQFF	TGTGCCAGCATGGGGGGACCCTACAATGAGCAGTTCTTC
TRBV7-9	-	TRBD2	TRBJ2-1	CASSLEGSGSPSYNEQFF	TGTGCCAGCAGCTTAGAGGGTAGCGGGAGCCCCTCCTACAATGAGCAGTTCTTC
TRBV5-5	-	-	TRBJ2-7	CASSLARHYEQYF	TGTGCCAGCAGCTTGGCCCGGCACTACGAGCAGTACTTC
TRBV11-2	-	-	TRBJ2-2	CASSSPGGANTGELFF	TGTGCCAGCAGCTCCCCCGGGGGCGCGAACACCGGGGAGCTGTTTTTT
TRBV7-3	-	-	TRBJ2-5	CASSLYPQGETQYF	TGTGCCAGCAGCTTATACCCGCAGGGAGAGACCCAGTACTTC
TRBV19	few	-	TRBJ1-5	CASSISPYSNQPQHF	TGTGCCAGTAGTATTTCTCCTTATAGCAATCAGCCCCAGCATTTT
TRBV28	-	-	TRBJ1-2	CASSSIGRGNGYTF	TGTGCCAGCAGTTCAATCGGGAGAGGAAATGGCTACACCTTC
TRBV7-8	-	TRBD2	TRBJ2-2	CASSLLDEGTSGTSTGKLFF	TGTGCCAGCAGCTTACTCGACGAGGGGACTAGCGGGACGTCCACAGGGAAGCTGTTTTTT
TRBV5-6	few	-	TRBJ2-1	CASSYWRDLYNEQFF	TGTGCCAGCAGCTACTGGCGGGACCTCTACAATGAGCAGTTCTTC
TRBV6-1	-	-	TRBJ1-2	CASSGTANYGYTF	TGTGCCAGCAGTGGTACAGCGAACTATGGCTACACCTTC
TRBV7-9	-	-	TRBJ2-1	CASSLVIGGAQGLYNEQFF	TGTGCCAGCAGCTTAGTAATCGGTGGGGCCCAGGGGCTATACAATGAGCAGTTCTTC
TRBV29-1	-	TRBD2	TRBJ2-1	CSVVPSGSSYNEQFF	TGCAGCGTCGTACCCAGCGGGAGCTCCTACAATGAGCAGTTCTTC
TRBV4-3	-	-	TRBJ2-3	CASSQVGGAADTQYF	TGCGCCAGCAGCCAAGTTGGAGGGGCGGCAGATACGCAGTATTTT
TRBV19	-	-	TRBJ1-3	CASHSLAGNTIYF	TGTGCCAGTCATAGCTTAGCTGGAAACACCATATATTTT
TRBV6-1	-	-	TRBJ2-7	CASILGGSGEQYF	TGTGCCAGCATCCTAGGGGGGTCGGGGGAGCAGTACTTC
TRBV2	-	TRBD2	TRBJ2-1	CASTPPGLAGYNEQFF	TGTGCCAGCACCCCCCCAGGACTAGCGGGATACAATGAGCAGTTCTTC
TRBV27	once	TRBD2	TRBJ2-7	CASSLSERGPYEQYF	TGTGCCAGCAGTTTATCCGAGCGGGGGCCTTACGAGCAGTACTTC
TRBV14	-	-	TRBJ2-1	CASSRRQPADEQFF	TGTGCCAGCAGCCGACGGCAACCCGCGGATGAGCAGTTCTTC
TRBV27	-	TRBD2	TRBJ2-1	CASSLSGVAGGYPYNEQFF	TGTGCCAGCAGTTTATCGGGGGTAGCGGGAGGGTATCCCTACAATGAGCAGTTCTTC
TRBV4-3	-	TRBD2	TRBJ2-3	CASSQDAGGPPTDTQYF	TGCGCCAGCAGCCAAGATGCGGGGGGCCCACCCACAGATACGCAGTATTTT
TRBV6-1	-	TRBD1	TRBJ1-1	CASSVYGRQGLYTEAFF	TGTGCCAGCAGTGTTTACGGCCGACAGGGTCTGTACACTGAAGCTTTCTTT
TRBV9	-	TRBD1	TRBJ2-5	CASSPKTGGETQYF	TGTGCCAGCAGCCCGAAGACAGGGGGAGAGACCCAGTACTTC
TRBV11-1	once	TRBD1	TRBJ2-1	CASSLVTGLANEQFF	TGTGCCAGCAGCTTAGTGACAGGGTTGGCCAATGAGCAGTTCTTC
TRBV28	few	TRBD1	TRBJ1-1	CASSSPGTGMNTEAFF	TGTGCCAGCAGTTCTCCCGGGACAGGGATGAACACTGAAGCTTTCTTT
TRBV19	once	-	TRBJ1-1	CASSIGTVPVAFF	TGTGCCAGTAGTATCGGGACCGTTCCGGTAGCTTTCTTT
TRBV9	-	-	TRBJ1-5	CASSVSPDSYSNQPQHF	TGTGCCAGCAGCGTTTCCCCGGACAGCTATAGCAATCAGCCCCAGCATTTT
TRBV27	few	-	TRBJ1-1	CASSLTGMNTEAFF	TGTGCCAGCAGTTTAACAGGGATGAACACTGAAGCTTTCTTT
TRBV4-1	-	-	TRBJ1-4	CASSPVRSSTNEKLFF	TGCGCCAGCAGCCCCGTGCGCTCTTCAACTAATGAAAAACTGTTTTTT
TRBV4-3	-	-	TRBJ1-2	CASSQERAPDYGYTF	TGCGCCAGCAGCCAAGAAAGAGCACCGGACTATGGCTACACCTTC